A few counts support the clone carrying this T cell receptor (beta chain). The CDR3 is 18 residues long. CDR1 and CDR2 from the germline V gene are DFQATT and SNEGSKA (reference sequence). V lost 0 bases, J lost 6 bases, and 25 bases lay in between. The sample belongs to a study of T cells in Graves' hyperthyroidism and ophthalmopathy. Using RNA transcripts as the source, TCR beta CDR3 regions were amplified. Initially, a first-round RT-PCR of the TCR CDR3 employed the HTBI primer set. TCRdb re-called the multiplex PCR reads with MiXCR, one entry per CDR3 protein. Here the sample spans approximately 640,000 distinct CDR3 sequences, around 15% being singletons. The hyperthyroidism was newly diagnosed and had lasted under 2 months; the patients were aged 18 to 65.

The chain is built from TRBV20-1 and TRBJ2-3; the D gene is possibly TRBD2 (6 bases). The TCR originated in a woman in her twenties or thirties with Graves' hyperthyroidism. Sequencing was done on a sample of blood. As DNA, the CDR3 is TGCAGTGCTAGAGAACAAGAGGACGGCGGGGTTATCATGGATACGCAGTATTTT. Translation gives CSAREQEDGGVIMDTQYF.